The 6 T cell receptor beta chains given below trace back to one sample, sequenced in a study of a mutant IDH1 vaccine in newly diagnosed glioma. This table comes from immunoSEQ multiplex PCR, and its TCRdb copy is limited to in-frame clones, with some not included. The sample shows over 30,000 clones, just under 85% of them seen only once. Antigens for these TCRs are unknown. Documented time point: week 5, during vaccination. Each vaccine dose was 300 ug of mutant IDH1 20-mer peptide, with topical imiquimod. The material was PBMCs, obtained from a glioma patient whose treatment included an IDH1 peptide vaccine. The receptors stem from a man aged 25 to 40 with glioma.

This rearrangement joins TRBV18 to TRBJ1-1; D remains ambiguous. The CDR3 extends over 14 amino acids. The germline V and J ends were trimmed by 4 bases and 1 base, with 10 bases remaining between them. The germline V gene encodes CDR1 KGHSH and CDR2 LQKENI. The CDR3 protein is CASSLPEENTEAFF. Here the CDR3 DNA reads TGTGCCAGCTCACTCCCAGAGGAGAACACTGAAGCTTTCTTT.

This chain links TRBV27 with TRBJ2-7; 9 bases align to TRBD1. The CDR3 runs 15 residues. J lost 2 bases, V lost 4 bases, and 6 bases had no gene match. The germline gives CDR1 MNHEY, CDR2 SMNVEV (reference sequence). The CDR3 here is CASSSTGGFAYEQYF. The CDR3 bases are TGTGCCAGCAGTTCGACAGGGGGGTTCGCCTACGAGCAGTACTTC.

This chain joins TRBV6-5 and TRBJ2-3; 10 positions agree with TRBD1. The CDR3 consists of 14 residues. V lost 6 bases, J lost 6 bases, and 6 bases stayed unmatched. Germline loops: CDR1 MNHEY, CDR2 SVGAGI. CDR3 in amino acids: CASRRTGGSDTQYF. CDR3 sequence (DNA): TGTGCCAGCAGGAGGACAGGGGGATCGGATACGCAGTATTTT.

This clone was counted only a few times. V and J are TRBV2 and TRBJ1-2, with D unresolved. The CDR3 has 14 residues. Germline CDR1 is SNHLY and CDR2 is FYNNEI. Trimming stripped 6 bases from V and 5 bases from J, with 16 bases between. The CDR3 reads CASSGISGSYGYTF. CDR3 sequence (DNA): TGTGCCAGCAGCGGGATAAGCGGGTCGTATGGCTACACCTTC.

The genes are TRBV4-3 and TRBJ1-3, with a weak D call TRBD1 (6 bases). V lost 0 bases to trimming and J lost 6 bases, with 15 bases between them. This CDR3 contains 16 residues. Germline CDR1 reads LGHNA; CDR2 reads YSLEER. The CDR3 DNA reads as TGCGCCAGCAGCCAAGATGGTCCAGGGGCGTTAAACACCATATATTTT. Protein product: CASSQDGPGALNTIYF.

The chain employs TRBV19 and TRBJ2-2; the match to TRBD1 covers 8 bases. Germline assignment: CDR1 LNHDA and CDR2 SQIVND (reference sequence). This CDR3 has 14 amino acids. V shed 6 bases and J 2 bases; nucleotides not matched to a gene: 2. The CDR3 bases are TGTGCCAGTAGGGACAGGGCCAACACCGGGGAGCTGTTTTTT. This sequence encodes CASRDRANTGELFF. The whole variable domain, remainder taken from reference TRBV19 and TRBJ2-2, is DGGITQSPKYLFRKEGQNVTLSCEQNLNHDAMYWYRQDPGQGLRLIYYSQIVNDFQKGDIAEGYSVSREKKESFPLTVTSAQKNPTAFYLCASRDRANTGELFFGEGSRLTVL.